The entry below gives a single TCR beta chain sequence along with its context. The antigen remains undetermined. Sample contribution per patient ranged from 1 to 8, covering pretreatment and on-treatment. Using immunoSEQ multiplex PCR, the repertoire was profiled, and TCRdb retains in-frame clones only, with some absent. Of about 83,000 clones listed, approximately 90% are singletons. The entry originates in a study of PD-L1 blockade in urothelial cancer. Overall study context: Blood was analyzed 3 weeks (second dose) and 6 weeks after treatment start.

Findings of the study overall: Blood TCR clonality below the median before treatment was a predictor of better survival. Tumor-linked clones in blood grew more by 3 weeks in durable-benefit patients.

The material sequenced was PBMCs, taken around atezolizumab (anti-PD-L1) treatment. The origin of this receptor is a woman between 70 and 85 years old with urothelial cancer.

CDR3 DNA: TGCGCCAGCAGCGTGGGACAGGGGCCCAATCAGCCCCAGCATTTT. Translation gives CASSVGQGPNQPQHF. This chain connects TRBV5-1 to TRBJ1-5, with 10 bases matching TRBD1. Trimming at V came to 4 bases and at J to 3 bases, leaving 4 bases not matched to a gene. The CDR3 loop spans 15 amino acids. CDR1 and CDR2 (germline): SGHRS, YFSETQ.